This note documents a single TCR beta chain sequence. V was cut by 6 bases and J by 8 bases, with 14 bases left in between. CDR1 and CDR2 (germline): SGHTS, YDEGEE. The CDR3 runs to 12 residues. Produced via immunoSEQ multiplex PCR; TCRdb's table is partial and in-frame only. The sample has approximately 97,000 clones; around 91% are singletons. The sample originates from a study of T cell changes during pregnancy in multiple sclerosis. The rearrangement joins TRBV5-8 to TRBJ1-2; D call uncertain. The TCR originated in a female donor in good health, enrolled as a control in a pregnancy study. The sequencing here drew on peripheral blood, taken after pregnancy. The CDR3 DNA reads TGTGCCAGCACGAGCGGGGATCGCGGCTACACCTTC. Translation gives CASTSGDRGYTF.